The 17 T cell receptor beta chains listed next were all sequenced from one sample in a study of blood T cells in healthy people across ages (dated by TCRdb to about 2015). Library construction relied on 5' RACE. Data came from an Illumina HiSeq 2500. The second PCR ran for about 6 to 12 cycles and used a J-beta primer mix along with a sample-barcoded 5' primer. TCRdb reprocessing: public reads trimmed at Q25 with fastp, clones called with MiXCR, in-frame beta chains kept. One record per CDR3 amino acid sequence lists the most common genes and DNA. Counted in this sample were 700,000 to 900,000 distinct CDR3 sequences; about 55% of them appeared once. Of the sample, roughly 37% falls within the top ten clones. Sequencing used blood. These receptors originate from a man at least 80 years old in good health.

This chain joins TRBV29-1 and TRBJ1-2; TRBD1 matches 8 bases. Germline CDR1 reads SQVTM; CDR2 reads ANQGSEA. The CDR3 length is 18 residues. V was pared by 2 bases and J by 7 bases, with 21 bases of the junction left unmatched. CDR3 residues: CSVESADGQGLSRGGYTF. The CDR3 DNA reads as TGCAGCGTTGAATCGGCTGACGGACAGGGACTCAGTCGGGGTGGCTACACCTTC.

V gene TRBV7-2 combines with J gene TRBJ1-1, with D uncertain. The ends were cut back, 6 bases at V and 3 bases at J, with 11 bases in the middle. This CDR3 has 13 amino acids. Per germline, CDR1 SGHTA and CDR2 FQGNSA. Here the CDR3 DNA reads TGTGCCAGCAGACCGACGTCGGACACTGAAGCTTTCTTT. Encoded protein: CASRPTSDTEAFF.

The J gene is TRBJ1-4, the V gene TRBV15; a weak D match, TRBD1 (5 bases). Trimming stripped 6 bases from V and 8 bases from J, with 10 bases between. The length of the CDR3 is 12 residues. Germline lookup yields CDR1 LNHNV and CDR2 YYDKDF (reference sequence). CDR3 region: CATSLGPEKLFF. The DNA of the CDR3 is TGTGCCACCAGTTTGGGACCGGAAAAACTGTTTTTT.

This clonotype was recorded a few times. J is TRBJ2-1 and V is TRBV30, with D possibly being TRBD1 or TRBD2 (6 bases each). The CDR3 consists of 17 residues. Germline V gene lookup returns CDR1 GTSNPN and CDR2 SVGIG (reference sequence). V lost 0 bases, J lost 5 bases, and 20 bases lay in between. The CDR3: CAWSVGLRGPPHNEQFF. CDR3 coding DNA: TGTGCCTGGAGTGTTGGTTTACGGGGGCCCCCCCACAATGAGCAGTTCTTC. Based on the CDR3 plus reference TRBV30 and TRBJ2-1, the full variable domain is SQTIHQWPATLVQPVGSPLSLECTVEGTSNPNLYWYRQAAGRGLQLLFYSVGIGQISSEVPQNLSASRPQDRQFILSSKKLLLSDSGFYLCAWSVGLRGPPHNEQFFGPGTRLTVL.

Only a few counts were recorded for this clonotype. V is TRBV12-3 or TRBV12-4 and J is TRBJ1-1; D ambiguous. The CDR3 has 14 amino acids. V lost 5 bases and J lost 1, with 11 bases in between. The CDR3 nucleotides read TGTGCCAGCAGTACCCAGGTATCGAACACTGAAGCTTTCTTT. Its protein is CASSTQVSNTEAFF.

The V and J genes are TRBV14 and TRBJ2-6; D remains unclear. Germline values: CDR1 SGHDN, CDR2 FVKESK. Trimming cost V 2 bases and J 2 bases, with 7 bases left between them. This CDR3 spans 15 amino acids. The CDR3, as DNA: TGTGCCAGCAGCCAAAATAGGGCTGGGGCCAACGTCCTGACTTTC. Translating gives CASSQNRAGANVLTF. The full variable domain, with the rest looked up from reference TRBV14 and TRBJ2-6, is EAGVTQFPSHSVIEKGQTVTLRCDPISGHDNLYWYRRVMGKEIKFLLHFVKESKQDESGMPNNRFLAERTGGTYSTLKVQPAELEDSGVYFCASSQNRAGANVLTFGAGSRLTVL.

This clonotype was recorded many times. The chain carries TRBV4-2 and TRBJ2-3; D remains unclear. V lost 3 bases and J 1 base, leaving 5 bases between the germline ends. Germline values: CDR1 LGHNA, CDR2 YNFKEQ. This CDR3 has 13 amino acids. The CDR3 DNA follows: TGTGCCAGCAGCCAGCGCGGCACAGATACGCAGTATTTT. It yields the protein CASSQRGTDTQYF.

The rearrangement uses TRBV5-1 and TRBJ2-5; weak D call: TRBD1 (5 bases). The ends were cut back, 4 bases at V and 11 bases at J, with 30 bases in the middle. CDR1 is SGHRS, CDR2 YFSETQ, per germline. CDR3 length: 17 amino acids. The CDR3: CASSRNLRVSPYNEQYF. In DNA, the CDR3 is TGCGCCAGCAGCCGTAACCTCAGGGTTAGCCCCTACAATGAGCAGTACTTC.

The V gene is TRBV29-1, the J gene TRBJ1-1, with D unclear. This CDR3 is 12 amino acids long. Germline-derived CDR1 and CDR2 are SQVTM and ANQGSEA. The V gene lost 4 bases and the J gene lost 4 bases, with 10 bases spanning the gap. Here the CDR3 reads CSVVYSGTEAFF. The CDR3 nucleotides read TGCAGCGTTGTGTACAGTGGCACTGAAGCTTTCTTT.

Only one count was recorded for this clonotype. The V call is TRBV28, the J call TRBJ2-5; 10 bases are a match to TRBD2. This CDR3 contains 14 residues. The germline CDR1 and CDR2 sequences are MDHEN and SYDVKM. The V segment lost 2 bases and the J segment 11 bases; nucleotides outside the gene matches: 8. The CDR3 DNA reads TGTGCCAGCAGTTTACGCAGCGGGAGGGCCAAGCAGTACTTC. Translated, it gives CASSLRSGRAKQYF.

As DNA, the CDR3 is TGCAGTGCTTGGAGGACTAGCGGGGCCCTGGTTGAGCAGTTCTTC. Its translation: CSAWRTSGALVEQFF. The J gene is TRBJ2-1, the V gene TRBV20-1; 12 nucleotides align to TRBD2. V lost 5 bases and J lost 9; bases outside the gene matches: 11. CDR3 length: 15 residues. Per germline, CDR1 DFQATT and CDR2 SNEGSKA (reference sequence).

This chain uses TRBV28 with TRBJ1-4; D possibly corresponds to TRBD1 (6 bases). The germline V gene encodes CDR1 MDHEN and CDR2 SYDVKM. CDR3 length: 16 residues. V dropped 4 bases and J dropped 9 bases, with 21 bases sitting between them. The CDR3 sequence is CASSSYSGTQLKKLFF. CDR3 sequence (DNA): TGTGCCAGCAGTTCCTATTCCGGGACACAACTCAAAAAACTGTTTTTT.

V is TRBV7-9 and J is TRBJ2-5, with D possibly matching TRBD2 (5 bases). This CDR3 has 13 residues. The germline CDR1 and CDR2 sequences are SEHNR and FQNEAQ (reference sequence). The ends were cut back, 5 bases at V and 3 bases at J, with 10 bases in the middle. The CDR3 DNA reads as TGTGCCAGCAGCATCCGGGGAGAAGAGACCCAGTACTTC. Translating it yields CASSIRGEETQYF.

The chain recombines TRBV7-6 with TRBJ2-1; 9 positions agree with TRBD2. The V and J ends lost 3 bases and 5 bases, in that order; junction bases with no gene match: 14. Per the germline V gene, CDR1 is SGHVS and CDR2 is FNYEAQ. CDR3 size: 18 residues. Here the CDR3 reads CASSFPTPSAGGDNEQFF. The CDR3 bases are TGTGCCAGCAGCTTCCCAACTCCTAGCGCGGGAGGGGACAATGAGCAGTTCTTC. Full variable domain (missing parts from reference TRBV7-6 and TRBJ2-1): GAGVSQSPRYKVTKRGQDVALRCDPISGHVSLYWYRQALGQGPEFLTYFNYEAQQDKSGLPNDRFSAERPEGSISTLTIQRTEQRDSAMYRCASSFPTPSAGGDNEQFFGPGTRLTVL.

This chain joins TRBV7-2 and TRBJ2-1; TRBD2 aligns across 9 bases. CDR3 length equals 16 residues. J gave up 4 bases and V 2 bases, and 6 bases lay outside the gene matches. Germline V lookup: CDR1 SGHTA, CDR2 FQGNSA. The CDR3 reads CASSLSSTSGYNEQFF. In DNA form, the CDR3 reads TGTGCCAGCAGCTTATCATCAACTAGCGGGTACAATGAGCAGTTCTTC.

The V gene is TRBV3-1, the J gene TRBJ2-1, with 13 bases lining up with TRBD2. From germline, CDR1 is LGHDT and CDR2 YNNKEL (reference sequence). The ends lost 1 base at V and 10 bases at J; junction bases unmatched: 4. The CDR3 is 15 residues long. CDR3 nucleotide sequence: TGTGCCAGCAGCCAAGCCCCGGGACTAGCGGGAGAGCAGTTCTTC. Translating it yields CASSQAPGLAGEQFF.

The J gene is TRBJ1-2, the V gene TRBV7-9; D remains unclear. Germline CDR1 reads SEHNR; CDR2 reads FQNEAQ (reference sequence). V lost 6 bases, J lost 8 bases, and 13 bases lay in between. The CDR3 consists of 12 residues. For the CDR3, the DNA is TGTGCCAGCAGGACTGACTTGGGCGGCTACACCTTC. It is translated as CASRTDLGGYTF.